This T cell receptor (beta chain) was sequenced for a study of T cell responses to AZD1222 COVID-19 vaccine. CDR1 SEHNR and CDR2 FQNEAQ come from the germline V gene (reference sequence). The CDR3 is 14 amino acids. Between the trimmed V and J ends, which lost 4 bases and 8 bases, there was a span of 14 bases. Produced via immunoSEQ multiplex PCR; TCRdb's table is partial and in-frame only. The data show 100,000 to 150,000 clones, less than 95% seen once. Sequenced material: peripheral blood, taken on day 0 of MenACWY control vaccination. The gene calls are TRBV7-9 and TRBJ1-4; perhaps TRBD1 as D (6 bases). This TCR derives from an adult in good health. Here the CDR3 reads CASSSPGAGEKLFF. The DNA of the CDR3 is TGTGCCAGCAGCTCCCCGGGGGCAGGGGAAAAACTGTTTTTT. The variable domain in full, completed from reference TRBV7-9 and TRBJ1-4, reads DTGVSQNPRHKITKRGQNVTFRCDPISEHNRLYWYRQTLGQGPEFLTYFQNEAQLEKSRLLSDRFSAERPKGSFSTLEIQRTEQGDSAMYLCASSSPGAGEKLFFGSGTQLSVL.